This paragraph reports one T cell receptor (beta chain). What it binds is not known. Unstimulated Tregs (CD4+CD25+CD127-) and CD4+CD25- non-Tregs were sorted from PBMCs. The sample originates from a study of Tregs in tolerant kidney transplant recipients. Germline CDR1 MGHRA, CDR2 YSYEKL. With V trimmed by 1 base and J by 6 bases, 6 bases remained unmatched. The CDR3 sequence is 15 residues long. Study findings and constraints: Findings come from small patient numbers and require larger validation. Expanding Tregs on activated donor B cells appeared to best identify donor-specific TCRbeta clones. This study did not directly address biological reproducibility.

Profiled with immunoSEQ multiplex PCR; TCRdb holds only in-frame clones, not every one. The table shows 240,000 or so clones, with approximately 83% occurring only once. This sequence joins TRBV4-1 and TRBJ2-3; TRBD1 agrees at 8 bases. This TCR came from a human donor in good health. Material: CD4+ T cells from blood. The CDR3 sequence is CASSQGGQGWDTQYF. CDR3 sequence (DNA): TGCGCCAGCAGCCAAGGCGGACAGGGTTGGGATACGCAGTATTTT.